The present T cell receptor (beta chain) was sequenced within a study of blood T cells in healthy people across ages. Study observations and caveats: Older age went with lower TCR beta diversity per million T cells, in a roughly linear way.

A second PCR of roughly 7 to 11 cycles used a sample-barcoded 5' primer and a J-beta primer mix. Every sample gave at least 2.5 million paired-end reads containing CDR3. Using its own MiXCR run on the 5' RACE reads, TCRdb lists one record per CDR3 protein. The sample yields some 760,000 distinct CDR3 sequences, around a quarter seen once. CDR3 length equals 20 residues. Trimming removed 3 bases from V and 0 bases from J; junction bases left unmatched: 22. Looked up from germline, CDR1 is SQVTM and CDR2 is ANQGSEA. In the case of this clonotype: Its antigen is undetermined.

The sample also formed part of further work on T cells of mothers and their children. That report adds: Slightly higher overlap, not significant, was seen in related mother-child pairs than in unrelated pairs.

The V call is TRBV29-1, the J call TRBJ2-7; the match to TRBD2 covers 8 bases. This sequence was found in a boy younger than 18 in good health. Material for sequencing was blood. CDR3 nucleotide sequence: TGCAGCGTTGAGGGACTAGTTATGCAGTTAGGATGTCTGTACTCCTACGAGCAGTACTTC. Its protein is CSVEGLVMQLGCLYSYEQYF.